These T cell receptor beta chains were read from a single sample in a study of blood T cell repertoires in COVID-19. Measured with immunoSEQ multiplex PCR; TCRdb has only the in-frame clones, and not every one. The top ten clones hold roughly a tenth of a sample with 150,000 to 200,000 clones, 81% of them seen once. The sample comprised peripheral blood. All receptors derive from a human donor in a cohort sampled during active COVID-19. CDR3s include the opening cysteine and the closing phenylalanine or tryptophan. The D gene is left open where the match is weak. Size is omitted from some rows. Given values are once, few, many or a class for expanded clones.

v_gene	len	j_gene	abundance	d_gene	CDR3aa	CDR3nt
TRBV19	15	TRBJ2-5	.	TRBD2	CASSIGLAAKETQYF	TGTGCCAGTAGCATCGGTCTAGCGGCCAAGGAGACCCAGTACTTC
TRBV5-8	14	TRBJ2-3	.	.	CASSLTGQLDTQYF	TGTGCCAGCAGCTTGACCGGACAGCTAGATACGCAGTATTTT
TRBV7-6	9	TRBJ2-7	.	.	CASRPPIGF	TGTGCCAGCAGGCCTCCAATCGGCTTC
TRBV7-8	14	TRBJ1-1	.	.	CASRSGMGNTEAFF	TGTGCCAGCAGATCAGGCATGGGTAACACTGAAGCTTTCTTT
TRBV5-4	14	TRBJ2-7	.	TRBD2	CASSFNREGRVQYF	TGTGCCAGCAGCTTCAACCGGGAGGGCCGAGTGCAGTACTTC
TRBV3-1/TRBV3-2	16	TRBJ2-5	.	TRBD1	CASSPIRGQDQETQYF	TGTGCCAGCAGCCCGATTAGAGGACAGGACCAAGAGACCCAGTACTTC
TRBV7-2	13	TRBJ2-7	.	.	CASSLIQGNEQYF	TGTGCCAGCAGCTTAATTCAGGGCAACGAGCAGTACTTC
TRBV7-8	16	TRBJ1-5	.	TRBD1	CASSLAAGTGGQPQHF	TGTGCCAGCAGCTTAGCAGCCGGGACAGGGGGTCAGCCCCAGCATTTT
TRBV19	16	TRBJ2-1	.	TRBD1	CASSPSGTGSPNEQFF	TGTGCCAGTAGTCCCTCCGGGACAGGGAGCCCCAATGAGCAGTTCTTC
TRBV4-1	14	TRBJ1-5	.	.	CASSQNTGGQPQHF	TGCGCCAGCAGCCAAAATACAGGTGGTCAGCCCCAGCATTTT
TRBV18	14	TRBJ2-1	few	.	CASSPPASSNEQFF	TGTGCCAGCTCACCACCGGCCTCTAGCAATGAGCAGTTCTTC
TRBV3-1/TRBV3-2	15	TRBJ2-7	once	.	CASSQERRADYEQYF	TGTGCCAGCAGCCAAGAACGCAGGGCAGACTACGAGCAGTACTTC
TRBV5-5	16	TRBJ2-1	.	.	CASSPDVGMVYNEQFF	TGTGCCAGCAGCCCTGATGTCGGTATGGTATACAATGAGCAGTTCTTC
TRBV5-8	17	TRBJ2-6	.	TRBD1	CATIPGQGIFGANVLTF	TGTGCCACCATCCCGGGACAGGGTATTTTTGGGGCCAACGTCCTGACTTTC
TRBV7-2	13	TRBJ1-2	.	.	CASSLGGGDGYTF	TGTGCCAGCAGCTTAGGAGGGGGGGATGGCTACACCTTC
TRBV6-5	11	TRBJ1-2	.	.	CASWGGYGYTF	TGTGCCAGCTGGGGGGGATATGGCTACACCTTC
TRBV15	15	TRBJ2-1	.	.	CATSTPGQMNNEQFF	TGTGCCACCAGCACCCCCGGACAGATGAACAATGAGCAGTTCTTC
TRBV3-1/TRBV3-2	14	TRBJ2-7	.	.	CASSRDGGPYEQYF	TGTGCCAGCAGCCGGGATGGAGGGCCTTACGAGCAGTACTTC
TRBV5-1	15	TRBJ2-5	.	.	CASSRTNWVQETQYF	TGCGCCAGCAGCCGAACTAACTGGGTACAAGAGACCCAGTACTTC
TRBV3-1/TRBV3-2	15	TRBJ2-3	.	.	CASSHFGGGTDTQYF	TGTGCCAGCAGCCATTTCGGGGGAGGCACAGATACGCAGTATTTT
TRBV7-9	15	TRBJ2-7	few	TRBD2	CASSWTSGRSYEQYF	TGTGCCAGCAGCTGGACTAGCGGGAGGTCCTACGAGCAGTACTTC
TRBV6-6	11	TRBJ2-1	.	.	CASSYGQGEFF	TGTGCCAGCAGTTACGGGCAGGGCGAGTTCTTC
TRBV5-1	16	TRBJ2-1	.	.	CASSFLGGITYNEQFF	TGCGCCAGCAGCTTCTTAGGCGGGATAACCTACAATGAGCAGTTCTTC
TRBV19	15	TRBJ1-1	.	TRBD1	CASSKRQGAGTEAFF	TGTGCCAGTAGTAAAAGACAGGGGGCAGGCACTGAAGCTTTCTTT
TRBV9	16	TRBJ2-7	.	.	CASTPYGTMSSYEQYF	TGTGCCAGCACCCCCTACGGGACAATGAGCTCCTACGAGCAGTACTTC
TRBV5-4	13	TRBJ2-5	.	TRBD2	CASSSPGGNPQYF	TGTGCCAGCAGCAGCCCGGGGGGGAACCCCCAGTACTTC
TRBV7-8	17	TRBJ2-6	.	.	CASSPRATASGANVLTF	TGTGCCAGCAGCCCTCGGGCGACAGCCTCTGGGGCCAACGTCCTGACTTTC
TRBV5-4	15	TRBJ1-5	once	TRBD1	CASSLGQGAGQPQHF	TGTGCCAGCAGCTTGGGACAGGGGGCCGGTCAGCCCCAGCATTTT
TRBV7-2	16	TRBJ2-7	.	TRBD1	CASSLEGRTGGSEQYF	TGTGCCAGCAGCTTAGAAGGCAGGACAGGGGGAAGCGAGCAGTACTTC
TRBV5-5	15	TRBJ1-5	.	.	CASSQVGGIIQPQHF	TGTGCCAGCAGCCAAGTTGGGGGCATTATTCAGCCCCAGCATTTT
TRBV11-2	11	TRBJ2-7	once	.	CASVAGREQYF	TGTGCCAGCGTCGCGGGACGGGAGCAGTACTTC
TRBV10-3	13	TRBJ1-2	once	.	CAITSDRNYGYTF	TGTGCCATCACCTCGGACAGAAACTATGGCTACACCTTC